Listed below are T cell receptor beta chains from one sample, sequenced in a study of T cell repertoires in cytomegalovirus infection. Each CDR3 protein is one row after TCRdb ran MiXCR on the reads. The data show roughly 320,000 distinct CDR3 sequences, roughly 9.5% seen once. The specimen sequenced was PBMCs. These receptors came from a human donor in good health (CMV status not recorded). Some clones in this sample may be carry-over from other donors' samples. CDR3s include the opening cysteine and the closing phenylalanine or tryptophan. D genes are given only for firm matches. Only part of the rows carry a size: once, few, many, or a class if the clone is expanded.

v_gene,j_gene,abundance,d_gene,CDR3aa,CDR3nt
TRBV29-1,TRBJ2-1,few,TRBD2,CSGSGTSDSNEQFF,TGCAGCGGTTCCGGGACTAGCGATTCAAATGAGCAGTTCTTC
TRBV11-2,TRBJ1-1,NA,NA,CASTVGTEAFF,TGTGCCAGCACGGTTGGCACTGAAGCTTTCTTT
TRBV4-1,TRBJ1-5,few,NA,CASSQEEGGGDQPQHF,TGTGCCAGCAGCCAAGAAGAAGGGGGTGGGGATCAGCCCCAGCATTTT
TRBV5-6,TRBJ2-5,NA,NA,CASSLGLVETQYF,TGTGCCAGCAGCCTCGGACTCGTGGAGACCCAGTACTTC
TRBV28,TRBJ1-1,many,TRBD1,CASSSRTGEAFF,TGTGCCAGCAGTTCACGGACAGGCGAAGCTTTCTTT
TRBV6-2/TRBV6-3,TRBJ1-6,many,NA,CASTGRVDSPLHF,TGTGCCAGCACCGGACGGGTGGATTCACCCCTCCACTTT
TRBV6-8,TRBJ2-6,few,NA,CASTPHSGANVLTF,TGTGCCAGCACCCCACACTCTGGGGCCAACGTCCTGACTTTC
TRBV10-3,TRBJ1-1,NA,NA,CAISEWGDGTEAFF,TGTGCCATCAGTGAGTGGGGGGACGGCACTGAAGCTTTCTTT
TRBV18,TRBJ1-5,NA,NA,CASSPPGRSNQPQHF,TGTGCCAGCTCACCACCGGGACGGAGCAATCAGCCCCAGCATTTT
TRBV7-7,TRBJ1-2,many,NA,CASSPLGGGYGYTF,TGTGCCAGCAGCCCACTTGGGGGGGGCTATGGCTACACCTTC
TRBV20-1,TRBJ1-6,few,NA,CSAPGRGVPLHF,TGCAGTGCCCCCGGCCGGGGGGTCCCCCTCCACTTT
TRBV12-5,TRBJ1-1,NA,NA,CASGLGPEGVTEAFF,TGTGCTAGTGGTTTGGGCCCGGAGGGCGTCACTGAAGCTTTCTTT
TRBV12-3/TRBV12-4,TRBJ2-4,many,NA,CASSLASSGAKNIQYF,TGTGCCAGCAGTTTAGCGTCGAGCGGGGCCAAAAACATTCAGTACTTC
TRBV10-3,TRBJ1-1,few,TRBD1,CAISETGGANTEAFF,TGTGCCATCAGTGAGACAGGGGGCGCGAACACTGAAGCTTTCTTT
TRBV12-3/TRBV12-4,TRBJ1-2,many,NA,CASTPGGANYGYTF,TGTGCCAGCACCCCGGGGGGTGCTAACTATGGCTACACCTTC
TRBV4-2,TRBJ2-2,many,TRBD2,CASSQDTAGGNTGELFF,TGTGCCAGCAGCCAAGATACTGCGGGGGGTAACACCGGGGAGCTGTTTTTT
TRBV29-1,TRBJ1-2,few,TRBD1,CSVEDALGQGTSYGYTF,TGCAGCGTTGAAGATGCCCTCGGACAGGGGACCTCCTATGGCTACACCTTC